Listed below are T cell receptor beta chains from one sample, sequenced in a study of blood T cells in healthy people across ages. TCRdb reanalysed the 5' RACE reads using MiXCR and keeps one entry per CDR3 protein. The data contain approximately 290,000 distinct CDR3 sequences, 25% to 30% of them singletons. Sequencing was done on a sample of blood. The source of these receptors is a woman in her seventies in good health. CDR3s include the opening cysteine and the closing phenylalanine or tryptophan. A clone size is listed for some rows: how often the clone was seen (once, few, many), or a class if it is expanded.

clone_size,v_call,cdr3_aa
few,TRBV24-1,CATSKGDWVETQYF
NA,TRBV6-1,CASSTTSKRGNEQFF
NA,TRBV7-9,CASSTTGVTEAFF
NA,TRBV6-2/TRBV6-3,CASADNYGYTF
NA,TRBV7-2,CASSLAGAGGAYEQYF
NA,TRBV14,CASSQSLATRSETQYF
few,TRBV3-1,CASSQLQGSDGYTF
NA,TRBV10-3,CAIRDSPLETQYF
NA,TRBV20-1,CSVDGLADLEQYF
few,TRBV7-9,CASSPGPLRSSYNSPLHF
few,TRBV5-6,CASSSSTRQYDEQFF
NA,TRBV3-1,CASSQDRRAYGYTF
few,TRBV28,CASTIPAAYNSPLHF
NA,TRBV7-2,CASTRGGFEAFF
NA,TRBV3-1,CASSPSLALAKNIQYF
few,TRBV19,CASSPRGYNEQFF
NA,TRBV2,CASSEGYPYNEQFF
NA,TRBV15,CATSSAHRGYNSPLHF
NA,TRBV6-2/TRBV6-3,CASSIAGDYNEQFF
NA,TRBV29-1,CSGEILSEQFF
few,TRBV24-1,CATESSGANVLTF
few,TRBV27,CASRSTSGNEQFF
NA,TRBV7-2,CASSLGESLNQPQHF
few,TRBV10-3,CAISDQGTSGEPSQETQYF
few,TRBV3-1,CASSPPSGRANNEQFF
few,TRBV6-2/TRBV6-3,CASSPDTRRPQHF
NA,TRBV20-1,CSARLGNSYEQYF
few,TRBV29-1,CSVGGGGVNEKLFF
few,TRBV5-1,CASSLGGTSASPLGYNEQFF
few,TRBV20-1,CSASPSGLAKNIQYF
NA,TRBV28,CASAAGHAKNIQYF
NA,TRBV29-1,CSVPSGDTQYF
few,TRBV29-1,CSVADSGLGPQYF
NA,TRBV5-1,CASSLQGALSYGYTF